This T cell receptor beta chain was sequenced for a study of T cell responses to AZD1222 COVID-19 vaccine. Whole-study findings and limits: Spike-specific TCR depth and breadth grew after two AZD1222 doses.

Trimming left V 2 bases short and J 5 bases short, with 16 bases between. The germline V gene has CDR1 SGHDT and CDR2 YYEEEE. CDR3 length equals 15 residues. About this clone: Its specificity is unknown.

Profiling relied on immunoSEQ multiplex PCR, and the TCRdb table lists in-frame clones only, not all of them. The sample lists 140,000 to 150,000 clones; approximately 89% were seen once. This specimen was peripheral blood, taken on day 0 of AZD1222 vaccination. This rearrangement joins TRBV5-6 to TRBJ1-1; perhaps TRBD1 as D (5 bases). This clonotype originated in an adult in good health. CDR3 DNA: TGTGCCAGCAGCTTTATAGGGGCGGTCGCGACTGAAGCTTTCTTT. Protein product: CASSFIGAVATEAFF.